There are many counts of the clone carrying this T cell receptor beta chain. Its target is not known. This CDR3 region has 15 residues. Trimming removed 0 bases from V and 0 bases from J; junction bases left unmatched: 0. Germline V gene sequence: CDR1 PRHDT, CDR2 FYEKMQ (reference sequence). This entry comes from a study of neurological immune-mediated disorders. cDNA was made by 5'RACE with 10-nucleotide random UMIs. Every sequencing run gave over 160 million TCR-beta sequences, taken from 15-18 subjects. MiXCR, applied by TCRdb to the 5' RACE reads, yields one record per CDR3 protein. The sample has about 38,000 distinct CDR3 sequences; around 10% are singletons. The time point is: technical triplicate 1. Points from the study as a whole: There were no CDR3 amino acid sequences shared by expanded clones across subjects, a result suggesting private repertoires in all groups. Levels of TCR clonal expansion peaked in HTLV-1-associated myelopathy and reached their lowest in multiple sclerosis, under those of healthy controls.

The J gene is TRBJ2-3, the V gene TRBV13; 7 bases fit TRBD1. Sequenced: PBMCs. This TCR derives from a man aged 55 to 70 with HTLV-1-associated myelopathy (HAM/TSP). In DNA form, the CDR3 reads TGTGCCAGCAGCTTAGGACAGGGGAGCACAGATACGCAGTATTTT. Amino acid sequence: CASSLGQGSTDTQYF.